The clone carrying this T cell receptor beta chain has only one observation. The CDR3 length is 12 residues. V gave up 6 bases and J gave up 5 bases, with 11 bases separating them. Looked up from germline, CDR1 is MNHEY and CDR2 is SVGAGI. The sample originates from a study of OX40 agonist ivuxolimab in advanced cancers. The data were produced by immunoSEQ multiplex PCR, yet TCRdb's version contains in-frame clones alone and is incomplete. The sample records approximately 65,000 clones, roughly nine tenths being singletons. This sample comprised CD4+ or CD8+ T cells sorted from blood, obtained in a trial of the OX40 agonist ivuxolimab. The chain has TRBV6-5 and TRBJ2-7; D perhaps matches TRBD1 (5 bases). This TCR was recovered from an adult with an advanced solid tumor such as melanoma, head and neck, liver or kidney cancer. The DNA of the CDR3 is TGTGCCAGCAGCTACAGGAAGGACGAGCAGTACTTC. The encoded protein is CASSYRKDEQYF.